Reported below is one TCR beta chain. Its antigen is unidentified. The CDR3 is 16 amino acids. Germline CDR1 is MGHRA and CDR2 is YSYEKL. V dropped 3 bases and J dropped 2; count of bases not matched to a gene: 5. These data come from a study of cytomegalovirus exposure and HLA in healthy donors. Amplification used 60 Vbeta primers and 13 Jbeta primers. Clones were read by immunoSEQ multiplex PCR, and TCRdb kept only the in-frame ones, dropping some. The sample has about 150,000 clones, approximately 81% seen once. Study-wide results and limits: An ancestry cluster, one associated with Asian ancestry, reportedly showed fewer N-insertions than the approximately 670-donor mean in a later analysis.

The chain joins TRBV4-1 to TRBJ2-7; 12 positions agree with TRBD2. The sequenced sample consisted of PBMCs. This TCR came from a male donor in good health and CMV-seronegative. The CDR3 DNA is TGCGCCAGCAGCCACAAAGGACTAGCGGGAACCTACGAGCAGTACTTC. As protein: CASSHKGLAGTYEQYF.